This T cell receptor (beta chain) stems from a study of human T cells and chemical hapten exposure. Time point: patch test 1, 2 weeks after DPC sensitization. Treatment in this sample: therapeutic diphenylcyclopropenone sensitization with weekly scalp DPC. V lost 8 bases to trimming and J lost 1 base; unmatched junction nucleotides: 1. Germline values: CDR1 MNHEY, CDR2 SVGAGI. This CDR3 contains 13 residues. TCRdb re-derived calls from the RACE reads in MiXCR, one entry per CDR3 protein. This sample carries around 69,000 distinct CDR3 sequences, 9.8% of them seen once, and the ten largest clones take more than 2.5%. This clonotype was seen a few times.

This sample comprised whole blood, obtained in connection with sensitization to the hapten diphenylcyclopropenone (DPC). This receptor was taken from a woman aged 40 to 50 with alopecia areata. Some clones in this sample may be carry-over from other donors' samples. The chain recombines TRBV6-5 with TRBJ2-2, with 7 bases that match TRBD2. The CDR3 DNA is TGTGCCAGCCGCGGGGGGAACACCGGGGAGCTGTTTTTT. This codes for CASRGGNTGELFF.